The 9 T cell receptor beta chains given below trace back to one sample, sequenced in a study of T cells after yellow fever vaccination. A single record per CDR3 protein comes from TCRdb applying MiXCR to the 5' RACE reads. The sample contains around 310,000 distinct CDR3 sequences, 8.7% of which appear only once. The specimen was PBMCs, collected on the day of the first yellow fever vaccination. The receptors stem from a man aged 18 to 35 who received the YFV17D yellow fever vaccine.

This clonotype was found many times. This chain links TRBV20-1 with TRBJ1-5, with D hard to call. V was pared by 3 bases and J by 0 bases, with 9 bases between. The CDR3 is 14 amino acids. Germline CDR1 DFQATT, CDR2 SNEGSKA (reference sequence). The CDR3 spells CSASPSSSNQPQHF. The CDR3, as DNA: TGCAGTGCTAGTCCCAGCTCTAGCAATCAGCCCCAGCATTTT.

V gene TRBV28 combines with J gene TRBJ2-1; 7 nucleotides align to TRBD2. J was trimmed by 10 bases and V by 6 bases; bases with no gene match: 9. This CDR3 has 13 residues. CDR1 is MDHEN, CDR2 SYDVKM, per germline. The CDR3 here is CASSPGGLGEQFF. The CDR3, as DNA: TGTGCCAGCAGCCCGGGGGGACTCGGGGAGCAGTTCTTC.

This clonotype was counted a single time. The chain employs TRBV3-1 and TRBJ1-2, with D possibly matching TRBD1 (6 bases). V gave up 2 bases and J gave up 7 bases, with 14 bases separating them. Germline CDR1 and CDR2: LGHDT and YNNKEL (reference sequence). The CDR3 loop spans 14 amino acids. CDR3 amino acids: CASSQSEGGSGYTF. In nucleotides, the CDR3 is TGTGCCAGCAGCCAATCGGAAGGGGGAAGTGGCTACACCTTC.

The table lists this clonotype with a few counts. The rearrangement uses TRBV7-2 and TRBJ1-1; no clear D gene. CDR1 SGHTA and CDR2 FQGNSA come from the germline V gene. Trimming removed 7 bases from V and 1 base from J, with 7 bases in between. The CDR3 length is 12 residues. The CDR3 coding sequence is TGTGCCAGCAAAACCCCGAACACTGAAGCTTTCTTT. Its translation is CASKTPNTEAFF.

In this sample, this clonotype turned up a few times. V and J are TRBV24-1 and TRBJ2-1, with TRBD2 matching over 8 bases. This CDR3 comprises 16 residues. Germline CDR1 reads KGHDR; CDR2 reads SFDVKD. After removal of 2 bases from V and 5 bases from J, the junction contained 7 bases not matched to a gene. The CDR3 region is CATSDSRRGAHNEQFF. The CDR3 DNA is TGTGCCACCAGTGATTCCCGGCGGGGGGCGCACAATGAGCAGTTCTTC.

This clonotype came up a few times. The chain employs TRBV15 and TRBJ1-2, with D hard to call. The germline V gene has CDR1 LNHNV and CDR2 YYDKDF (reference sequence). V shed 0 bases and J shed 2 bases, with 7 bases lying between them. This CDR3 comprises 14 residues. CDR3 sequence (DNA): TGTGCCACCAGCAGAGATCTGGGGAACTATGGCTACACCTTC. As protein: CATSRDLGNYGYTF.

To note about this clonotype: At one boundary the junction diverges from the germline segment, which might be a read error. The CDR3 DNA reads TGTGCCAGCTGTTTTGGGGGGGCGCGTGGCTACACCTTC. Encoded protein: CASCFGGARGYTF. The J gene is TRBJ1-2, the V gene TRBV12-3 or TRBV12-4; possible D gene TRBD1, 6 bases. The CDR3 length is 13 residues.

This clonotype was counted between two and nine times. This chain links TRBV7-9 with TRBJ2-2, with D possibly being TRBD1 or TRBD2 (6 bases each). V was clipped by 7 bases and J by 5 bases, with 20 bases between them. Germline assignment: CDR1 SEHNR and CDR2 FQNEAQ (reference sequence). This CDR3 spans 16 amino acids. The CDR3 region has the DNA TGTGCCAGCACTCGCCCCGCCGGGGGCGGTACCGGGGAGCTGTTTTTT. It yields the protein CASTRPAGGGTGELFF.

The table lists this clonotype with a few counts. The rearrangement uses TRBV19 and TRBJ1-1; 11 positions match TRBD1. The V gene's germline CDR1 is LNHDA and CDR2 SQIVND (reference sequence). The CDR3 has 14 amino acids. J lost 4 bases, V lost 4 bases, and 2 bases had no gene match. CDR3 amino acids: CASSRTGGGTEAFF. The DNA of the CDR3 is TGTGCCAGTAGTAGGACAGGGGGCGGCACTGAAGCTTTCTTT.